Included here is one T cell receptor beta chain sequence, with context. The target antigen is unknown. Assay used: immunoSEQ multiplex PCR; TCRdb lists only in-frame clones, some missing. The table lists around 180,000 clones, 85% to 90% of them singletons. The data were taken from a study of T cell responses to AZD1222 COVID-19 vaccine. Study context: Doses given second, at about 4 or about 12 weeks, were pooled.

Findings and caveats of the study: Baseline seropositivity characterized only six or seven AZD1222 recipients. Following two doses of AZD1222, Spike-specific TCR breadth and depth rose. Clonal diversity was possibly underestimated, and the donors were mostly white British, with more females.

Germline V CDR1 and CDR2: MNHEY, SVGEGT. V gave up 7 bases and J gave up 4 bases; unmatched junction bases: 12. The CDR3 loop spans 16 amino acids. The sequence derives from an adult in good health. The sequencing here drew on peripheral blood, taken on day 0 of AZD1222 vaccination. V usage is TRBV6-2 or TRBV6-3 and J usage is TRBJ2-1; 8 bases are shared with TRBD2. The CDR3 nucleotides are TGTGCCAGCACCCCTGTTGGGACTAGGGCTTACAATGAGCAGTTCTTC. It codes for CASTPVGTRAYNEQFF.